This T cell receptor (beta chain) was recovered during a study of shared clonotypes between healthy human individuals. Study-level results: In the sorted subsets, rarefaction showed sequencing was incomplete despite large depth.

The method was immunoSEQ multiplex PCR; TCRdb's version includes in-frame clones alone and lacks a portion of them. The sample contains around 580,000 clones, roughly 98% of which appear only once. CD8 cells regarded as naive lacked CD45RO, were positively chosen for CCR7, and omitted terminally differentiated effector memory CD45RA+ cells. Germline V gene lookup returns CDR1 SGHAT and CDR2 FQNNGV. This CDR3 is 14 amino acids long. V trimming: 4 bases; J trimming: 2 bases; junction bases outside the gene matches: 3. On this clone itself: Its antigen is unknown.

Sequencing used naive CD8+ T cells sorted from blood. This sequence joins TRBV11-2 and TRBJ2-7, with 9 nucleotides matching TRBD1. The TCR comes from a young man in good health. The CDR3 loop reads CASSWTGVAYEQYF. CDR3 DNA: TGTGCCAGCAGCTGGACAGGGGTCGCCTACGAGCAGTACTTC.